This entry features one TCR beta chain sequence. Data came from immunoSEQ multiplex PCR; TCRdb stores just in-frame clones and leaves some out. The sample has some 700,000 clones, roughly 88% seen once; the top ten hold 34%. The J segment lost 3 bases and the V segment lost 5 bases, leaving 6 bases of the junction unmatched. The CDR3 runs 14 residues. The germline V gene encodes CDR1 MDHEN and CDR2 SYDVKM. This sample was taken from a study of shared clonotypes between healthy human individuals. The gene calls are TRBV28 and TRBJ2-7; 8 nucleotides agree with TRBD1. The clonotype was recovered from a man between 18 and 35 years old in good health. Some clones in this sample may be carry-over from other donors' samples. The sequenced sample was memory CD8+ T cells from PBMCs. Subset specified: CD45RO+ cells pooled with CCR7-negative TemRA cells. CDR3 protein: CASSTRDRYYEQYF. CDR3 bases: TGTGCCAGCAGTACGAGGGACAGGTACTACGAGCAGTACTTC.